The table lists the clone carrying this T cell receptor (beta chain) with many counts. Its target is not known. This entry belongs to a study of CD8 T cells in ankylosing spondylitis. Overall study results and limits: What seemed typical of ankylosing spondylitis blood was a TCR beta motif built from several highly homologous variants.

TCRdb called the 5' RACE reads again in MiXCR, with one record for every CDR3 protein. The sample has approximately 550,000 distinct CDR3 sequences, 9.5% to 15% seen once; the top ten hold around 6.8%. V lost 3 bases and J lost 7; bases outside the gene matches: 2. The CDR3 has 13 amino acids. The chain links TRBV12-3 or TRBV12-4 to TRBJ1-5, with 8 nucleotides matching TRBD1. The specimen sequenced was blood, either unsorted or a sorted T cell fraction (not recorded which). The receptor's source is a male donor with ankylosing spondylitis. The DNA for the CDR3 is TGTGCCAGCAGTTTCAACAGGGGGCAGCCCCAGCATTTT. This sequence encodes CASSFNRGQPQHF.